This TCR beta chain came from a study of post-analysis software for immune sequencing data. This clonotype was recorded a few times. Antigen unknown. The study's findings and limits: Elevated frequency relative to controls characterized several TRBV segments in patients, TRBV5-6, TRBV5-1 and TRBV20-1 among them.

The CDR3 has 14 amino acids. CDR1 is LNHNV, CDR2 YYDKDF, per germline (reference sequence). V was clipped by 0 bases and J by 4 bases, with 10 bases between them. Each TCR beta cDNA library carried unique molecular identifiers. TCRdb reprocessed the PCR reads via MiXCR and lists one record per CDR3 protein. The table shows 750,000 to 950,000 distinct CDR3 sequences, with approximately 53% occurring only once. The TCR sequence derives from a girl aged 10 to 17 with multiple sclerosis. The gene calls are TRBV15 and TRBJ2-7; D uncertain. Sequencing was carried out using blood. The CDR3, as DNA: TGTGCCACCAGCAGAGAGGACGGAGAATACGAGCAGTACTTC. Its protein product is CATSREDGEYEQYF.